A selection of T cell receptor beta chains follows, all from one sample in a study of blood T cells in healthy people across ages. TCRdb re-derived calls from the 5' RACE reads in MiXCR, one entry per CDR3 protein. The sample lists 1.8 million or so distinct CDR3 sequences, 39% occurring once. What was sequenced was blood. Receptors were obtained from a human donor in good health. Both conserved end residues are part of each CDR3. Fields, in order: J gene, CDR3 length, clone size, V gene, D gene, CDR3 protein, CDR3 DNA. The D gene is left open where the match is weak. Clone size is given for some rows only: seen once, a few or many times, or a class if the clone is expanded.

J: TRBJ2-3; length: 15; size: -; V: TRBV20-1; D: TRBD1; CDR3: CSVPRDRVDTDTQYF; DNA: TGCAGTGTTCCCCGGGACAGGGTGGACACAGATACGCAGTATTTT
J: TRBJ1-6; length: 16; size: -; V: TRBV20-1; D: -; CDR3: CSAPGRDVSGNSPLHF; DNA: TGCAGTGCTCCAGGAAGGGACGTATCTGGTAATTCACCCCTCCACTTT
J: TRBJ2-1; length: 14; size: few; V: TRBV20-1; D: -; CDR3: CSSEGLSSYNEQFF; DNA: TGCAGTTCCGAGGGGCTGAGCTCCTACAATGAGCAGTTCTTC
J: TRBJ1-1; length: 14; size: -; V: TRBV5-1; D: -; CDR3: CASSFNSGRSEAFF; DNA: TGCGCCAGCAGCTTCAACTCAGGACGGTCTGAAGCTTTCTTT
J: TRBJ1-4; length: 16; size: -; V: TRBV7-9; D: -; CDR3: CASSSKAQGIFEKLFF; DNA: TGTGCCAGCAGCTCCAAGGCCCAGGGGATATTTGAAAAACTGTTTTTT
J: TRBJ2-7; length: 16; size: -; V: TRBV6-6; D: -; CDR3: CASSYSVGGPPYEQYF; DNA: TGTGCCAGCAGTTACTCCGTCGGGGGCCCTCCCTACGAGCAGTACTTC
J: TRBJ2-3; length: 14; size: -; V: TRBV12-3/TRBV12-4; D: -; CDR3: CASSAAGVRDTQYF; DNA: TGTGCCAGCAGTGCCGCAGGGGTGAGAGATACGCAGTATTTT
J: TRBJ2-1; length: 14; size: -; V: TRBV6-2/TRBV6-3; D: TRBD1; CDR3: CASRLQGMRNEQFF; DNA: TGTGCCAGCCGTCTACAGGGGATGAGGAATGAGCAGTTCTTC
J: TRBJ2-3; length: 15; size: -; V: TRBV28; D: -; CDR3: CASSQTMSSTDTQYF; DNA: TGTGCCAGCAGTCAAACAATGAGCTCTACAGATACGCAGTATTTT
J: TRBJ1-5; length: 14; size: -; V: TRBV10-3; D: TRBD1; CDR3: CAIRADRGDQPQHF; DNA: TGTGCCATCAGGGCGGACAGGGGGGATCAGCCCCAGCATTTT
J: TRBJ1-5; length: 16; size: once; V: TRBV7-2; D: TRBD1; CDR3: CASSLGRDRPNQPQHF; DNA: TGTGCCAGCAGCTTAGGACGGGACAGACCTAATCAGCCCCAGCATTTT
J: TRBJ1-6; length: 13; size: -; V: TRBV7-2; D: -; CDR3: CASSSGGFSPLHF; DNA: TGTGCCAGCAGCTCAGGAGGGTTTTCACCCCTCCACTTT
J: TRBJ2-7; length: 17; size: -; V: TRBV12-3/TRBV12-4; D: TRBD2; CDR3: CASSRRLAGGAIYEQYF; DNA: TGTGCCAGCAGCCGCCGCCTAGCGGGGGGAGCGATATACGAGCAGTACTTC
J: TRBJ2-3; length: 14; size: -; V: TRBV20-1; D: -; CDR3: CSASRSLYGGTQYF; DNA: TGCAGTGCCAGCAGATCTCTTTATGGGGGTACGCAGTATTTT
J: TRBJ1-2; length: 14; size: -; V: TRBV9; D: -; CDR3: CASSPRGDGYGYTF; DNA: TGTGCCAGCAGCCCCCGGGGTGACGGCTATGGCTACACCTTC
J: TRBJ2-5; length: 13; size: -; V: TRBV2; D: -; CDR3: CASKGSGRETQYF; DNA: TGTGCCAGCAAGGGCAGTGGCAGAGAGACCCAGTACTTC
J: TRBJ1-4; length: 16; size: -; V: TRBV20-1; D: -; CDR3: CSARAGRAATNEKLFF; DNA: TGCAGTGCTAGAGCGGGCAGGGCCGCAACTAATGAAAAACTGTTTTTT
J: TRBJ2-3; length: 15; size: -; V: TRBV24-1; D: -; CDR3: CAVWRRLVSTDTQYF; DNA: TGTGCTGTTTGGCGCAGGCTAGTCAGTACAGATACGCAGTATTTT
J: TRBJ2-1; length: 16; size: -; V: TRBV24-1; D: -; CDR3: CATSDPSGGAWNEQFF; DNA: TGTGCCACCAGTGATCCGTCGGGGGGCGCTTGGAATGAGCAGTTCTTC
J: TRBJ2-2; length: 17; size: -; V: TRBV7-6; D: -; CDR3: CASSREVSTEYTGELFF; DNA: TGTGCCAGCAGCAGAGAAGTGTCGACCGAGTACACCGGGGAGCTGTTTTTT
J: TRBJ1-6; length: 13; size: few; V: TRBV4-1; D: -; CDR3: CASSQEVPSPLHF; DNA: TGCGCCAGCAGCCAAGAGGTACCTTCACCCCTCCACTTT
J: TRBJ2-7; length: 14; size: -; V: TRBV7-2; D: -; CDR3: CASSWLGGADEQYF; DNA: TGTGCCAGCAGCTGGTTAGGGGGGGCGGACGAGCAGTACTTC
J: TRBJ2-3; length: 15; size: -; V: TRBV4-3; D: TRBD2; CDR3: CASRHSGVSTDTQYF; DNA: TGCGCCAGCAGACATAGCGGGGTTAGCACAGATACGCAGTATTTT
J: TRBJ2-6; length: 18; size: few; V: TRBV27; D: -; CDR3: CASSGRTAIPSGANVLTF; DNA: TGTGCCAGCAGTGGACGGACAGCGATTCCCTCTGGGGCCAACGTCCTGACTTTC
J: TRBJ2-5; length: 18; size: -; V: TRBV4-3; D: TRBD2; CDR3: CASSQIRTSGGAGETQYF; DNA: TGCGCCAGCAGCCAAATACGGACTAGCGGGGGGGCGGGAGAGACCCAGTACTTC
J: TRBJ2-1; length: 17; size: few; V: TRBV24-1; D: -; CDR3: CATSDFDGGRGISEQFF; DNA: TGTGCCACCAGTGATTTTGACGGGGGCAGGGGGATTAGTGAGCAGTTCTTC
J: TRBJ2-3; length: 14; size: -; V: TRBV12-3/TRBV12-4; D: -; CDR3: CASISGLASDAQYF; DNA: TGTGCCAGCATCTCGGGATTAGCGTCAGATGCGCAGTATTTT
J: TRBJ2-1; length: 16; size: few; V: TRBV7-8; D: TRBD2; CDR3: CASSQPSGGGHNEQFF; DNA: TGTGCCAGCAGCCAACCGAGCGGGGGGGGTCACAATGAGCAGTTCTTC
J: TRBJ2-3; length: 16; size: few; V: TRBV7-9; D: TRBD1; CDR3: CASSPWTGRLTDTQYF; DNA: TGTGCCAGCAGCCCTTGGACAGGCCGACTCACAGATACGCAGTATTTT
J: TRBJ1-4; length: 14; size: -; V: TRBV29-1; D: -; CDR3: CSVGVDGGGEKLFF; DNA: TGCAGCGTTGGAGTGGACGGGGGAGGGGAAAAACTGTTTTTT
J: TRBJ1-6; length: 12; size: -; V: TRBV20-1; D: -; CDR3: CSAPDGGGPLHF; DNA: TGCAGTGCCCCGGACGGGGGCGGACCCCTCCACTTT
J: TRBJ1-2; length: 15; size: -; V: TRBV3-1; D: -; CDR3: CASSPDLTDYYGYTF; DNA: TGTGCCAGCAGCCCCGATTTGACGGATTACTATGGCTACACCTTC
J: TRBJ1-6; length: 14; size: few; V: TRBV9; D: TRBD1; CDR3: CASSADRGRSPLHF; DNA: TGTGCCAGCAGCGCAGACAGGGGTCGATCACCCCTCCACTTT
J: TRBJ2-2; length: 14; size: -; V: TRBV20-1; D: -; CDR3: CSARVWGGTGELFF; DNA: TGCAGTGCTAGAGTATGGGGTGGCACCGGGGAGCTGTTTTTT
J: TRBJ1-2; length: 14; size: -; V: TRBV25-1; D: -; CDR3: CASSPFGRVNGYTF; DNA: TGTGCCAGCTCCCCCTTTGGCAGGGTTAATGGCTACACCTTC
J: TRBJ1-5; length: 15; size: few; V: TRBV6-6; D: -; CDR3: CASSLGGDGNQPQHF; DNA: TGTGCCAGCAGTTTAGGGGGGGATGGCAATCAGCCCCAGCATTTT
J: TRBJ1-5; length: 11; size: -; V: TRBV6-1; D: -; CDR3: CASRLNQPQHF; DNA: TGTGCCAGCAGATTGAATCAGCCCCAGCATTTT
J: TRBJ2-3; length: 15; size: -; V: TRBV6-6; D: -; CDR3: CASSYSRGNTDTQYF; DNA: TGTGCCAGCAGTTACTCGAGGGGAAACACAGATACGCAGTATTTT
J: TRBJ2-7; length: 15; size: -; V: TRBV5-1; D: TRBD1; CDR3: CASSPGTGWLYEQYF; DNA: TGCGCCAGCAGCCCCGGGACAGGCTGGCTCTACGAGCAGTACTTC
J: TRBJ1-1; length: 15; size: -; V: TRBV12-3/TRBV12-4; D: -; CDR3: CASSRDSPRRTEAFF; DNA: TGTGCCAGCAGCCGTGACAGCCCAAGACGGACTGAAGCTTTCTTT
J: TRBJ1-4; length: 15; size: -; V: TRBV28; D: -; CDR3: CASSLATYSNEKLFF; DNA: TGTGCCAGCAGTTTGGCGACCTATTCTAATGAAAAACTGTTTTTT
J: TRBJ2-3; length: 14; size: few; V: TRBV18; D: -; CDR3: CASSPGGGVDTQYF; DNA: TGTGCCAGCTCACCAGGAGGGGGCGTAGATACGCAGTATTTT
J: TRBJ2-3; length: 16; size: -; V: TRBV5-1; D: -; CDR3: CASSLGQGGDPDTQYF; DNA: TGCGCCAGCAGCTTGGGACAGGGCGGGGACCCAGATACGCAGTATTTT
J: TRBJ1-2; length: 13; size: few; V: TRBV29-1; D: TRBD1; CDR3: CSGWTGRNYGYTF; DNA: TGCAGCGGATGGACAGGAAGGAACTATGGCTACACCTTC
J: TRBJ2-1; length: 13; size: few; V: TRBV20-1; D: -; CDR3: CSASTDPYNEQFF; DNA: TGCAGTGCTAGTACCGACCCCTACAATGAGCAGTTCTTC
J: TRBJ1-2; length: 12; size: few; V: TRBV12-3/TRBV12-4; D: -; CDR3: CASSLTSQGYTF; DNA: TGTGCCAGCAGTTTAACCTCACAGGGCTACACCTTC
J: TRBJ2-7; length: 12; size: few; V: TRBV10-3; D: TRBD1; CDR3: CASTPTGNEQYF; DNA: TGTGCCAGCACCCCGACAGGGAACGAGCAGTACTTC
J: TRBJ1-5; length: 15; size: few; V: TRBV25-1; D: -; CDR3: CASSESPDWNQPQHF; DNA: TGTGCCAGCAGTGAATCCCCGGACTGGAATCAGCCCCAGCATTTT
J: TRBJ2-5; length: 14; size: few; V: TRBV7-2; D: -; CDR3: CASSLDGGAETQYF; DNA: TGTGCCAGCAGCTTAGACGGCGGGGCGGAGACCCAGTACTTC
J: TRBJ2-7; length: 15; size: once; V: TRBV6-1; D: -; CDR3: CASSEPGLGAYEQYF; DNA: TGTGCCAGCAGTGAACCGGGCTTAGGGGCCTACGAGCAGTACTTC
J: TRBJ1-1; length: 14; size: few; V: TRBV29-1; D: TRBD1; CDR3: CSVGSTGTGTEAFF; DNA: TGCAGCGTTGGCTCGACAGGGACGGGGACTGAAGCTTTCTTT
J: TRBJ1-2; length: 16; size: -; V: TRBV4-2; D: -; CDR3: CASSQEQQGHSYGYTF; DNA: TGTGCCAGCAGCCAAGAACAACAGGGACACTCCTATGGCTACACCTTC
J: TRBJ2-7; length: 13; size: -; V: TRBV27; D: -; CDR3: CASSSSWDYEQYF; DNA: TGTGCCAGCAGTTCCTCCTGGGACTACGAGCAGTACTTC
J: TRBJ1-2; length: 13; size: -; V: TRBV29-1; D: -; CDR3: CSVSRGGLDGYTF; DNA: TGCAGCGTTTCGCGGGGGGGGTTGGATGGCTACACCTTC
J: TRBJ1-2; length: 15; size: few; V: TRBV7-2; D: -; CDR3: CASSSLTVVDYGYTF; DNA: TGTGCCAGCAGCTCATTGACAGTCGTCGACTATGGCTACACCTTC
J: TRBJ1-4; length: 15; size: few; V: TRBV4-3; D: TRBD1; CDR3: CASGQEGTDNEKLFF; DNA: TGCGCCAGCGGCCAAGAGGGGACAGATAATGAAAAACTGTTTTTT
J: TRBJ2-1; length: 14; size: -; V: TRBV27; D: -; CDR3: CASAQGSTYNEQFF; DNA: TGTGCCAGCGCTCAGGGTAGCACCTACAATGAGCAGTTCTTC
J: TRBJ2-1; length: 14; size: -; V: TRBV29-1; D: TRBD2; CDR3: CSVSFSGGRNEQFF; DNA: TGCAGCGTTTCATTTAGCGGGGGGCGGAATGAGCAGTTCTTC